This TCR beta chain was captured by sequencing in a study of blood T cell repertoires in COVID-19. Overall study context: Samples of COVID-19 (acute and convalescent) were obtained from the United States, Italy and Spain. Sources were T cells, B-cell-depleted T cells, or PBMCs; the material itself was cDNA or gDNA.

Symptom resolution, clearance, or two negative PCRs marked the recovered donors of Cohort 3. Per the authors' pipeline: Estimates of nucleated cell counts were drawn from the amplification of reference gene primers. Sequencing was performed with immunoSEQ multiplex PCR; in TCRdb, only in-frame clones are kept and a portion is missing. V, J and clone size are taken as reported in that table, and D and trimming were inferred from the DNA itself. The sample holds approximately 490,000 clones, around 85% seen once. V dropped 1 base and J dropped 7; count of bases not matched to a gene: 9. Germline V gene sequence: CDR1 SEHNR, CDR2 FQNEAQ (reference sequence). The CDR3 loop spans 16 amino acids.

The chain couples TRBV7-9 to TRBJ1-3; 8 bases line up with TRBD1. This receptor was taken from a woman in her sixties or seventies who had recovered from COVID-19. Sample: PBMCs or T cells enriched from blood (not recorded which). As DNA, the CDR3 is TGTGCCAGCAGCTTAGGACAGGGGACCCGTCGGAACACCATATATTTT. Its translation is CASSLGQGTRRNTIYF.